The clone carrying this T cell receptor (beta chain) was seen at least ten times. Antigen: not known. In germline, CDR1 is SGDLS, CDR2 YYNGEE. The CDR3 extends over 15 amino acids. The ends lost 2 bases at V and 8 bases at J; junction bases unmatched: 4. The use of a sample-barcoded 5' primer and a J-beta primer mix characterized a second PCR of about 7 to 12 cycles. Each sample yielded at least 2.5 million CDR3-containing paired-end reads. Each CDR3 protein is one row after TCRdb ran MiXCR on the 5' RACE reads. The table lists hundreds of thousands of distinct CDR3 sequences, more than 25% of them singletons. The data originate from a study of blood T cells in healthy people across ages. Study-wide results and caveats: Naive CD4+ cell counts and diversity both ran higher in long-lived than in aged donors.

The V and J genes are TRBV9 and TRBJ2-1, with TRBD2 matching over 13 bases. The sample taken for sequencing was blood. The receptor's source is a woman at least 80 years old in good health. CDR3 bases: TGTGCCAGCAGCGTCGGGACTAGCGGGGTCGATGAGCAGTTCTTC. Amino acid sequence: CASSVGTSGVDEQFF.